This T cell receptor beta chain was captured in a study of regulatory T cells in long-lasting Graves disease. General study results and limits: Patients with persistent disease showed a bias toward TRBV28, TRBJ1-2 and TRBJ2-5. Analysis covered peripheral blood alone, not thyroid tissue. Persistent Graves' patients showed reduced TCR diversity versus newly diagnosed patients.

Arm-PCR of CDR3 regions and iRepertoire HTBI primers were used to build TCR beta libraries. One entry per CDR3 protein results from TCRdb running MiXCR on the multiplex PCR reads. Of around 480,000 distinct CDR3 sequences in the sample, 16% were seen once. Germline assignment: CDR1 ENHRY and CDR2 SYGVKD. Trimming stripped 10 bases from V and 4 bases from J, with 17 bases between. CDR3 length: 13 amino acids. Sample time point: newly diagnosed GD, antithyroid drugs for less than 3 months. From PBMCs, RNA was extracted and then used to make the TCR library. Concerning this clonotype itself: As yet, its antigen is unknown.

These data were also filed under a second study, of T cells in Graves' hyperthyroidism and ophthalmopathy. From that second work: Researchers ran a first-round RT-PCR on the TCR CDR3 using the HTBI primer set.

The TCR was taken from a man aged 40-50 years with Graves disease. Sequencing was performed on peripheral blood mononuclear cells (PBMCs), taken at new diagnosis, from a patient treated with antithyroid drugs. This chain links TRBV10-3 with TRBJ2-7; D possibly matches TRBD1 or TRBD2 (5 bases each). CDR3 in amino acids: CATNRDQDYEQYF. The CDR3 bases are TGTGCCACCAACCGGGACCAGGATTACGAGCAGTACTTC.